This passage covers 27 T cell receptor beta chains from one sample sequenced in a study. MiXCR, run by TCRdb on the RT-PCR reads, gives a single entry per CDR3 protein. The sample has about 700,000 distinct CDR3 sequences, approximately 14% seen once. The sequenced sample consisted of memory CD4+ T cells from blood. These receptors were taken from a female donor in good health, serving as a healthy control.

Comment on this clonotype: One junction end does not reproduce the germline sequence, and a read error may be involved. The V gene is TRBV6-5, the J gene TRBJ1-6, with TRBD1 matching 8 bases. The CDR3 totals 14 residues. The V gene's germline CDR1 is MNHEY and CDR2 SVGAGI. CDR3 protein: CASSTGQGGSPPHF. CDR3 bases: TGTGCCAGCAGTACAGGACAGGGTGGTTCACCCCCCCACTTT.

V and J are TRBV24-1 and TRBJ2-1; 8 bases are a match to TRBD2. Per the germline V gene, CDR1 is KGHDR and CDR2 is SFDVKD. After removal of 10 bases from V and 5 bases from J, the junction contained 9 bases not matched to a gene. The length of the CDR3 is 14 residues. This chain's CDR3 is CATTGTREDNEQFF. CDR3 coding DNA: TGTGCCACTACCGGGACTAGAGAAGACAATGAGCAGTTCTTC.

The chain uses TRBV15 and TRBJ2-6; D is uncertain. Trimming removed 1 base at V and 0 bases at J, with 4 bases between. This CDR3 is built from 15 residues. Germline-derived CDR1 and CDR2 are LNHNV and YYDKDF (reference sequence). The CDR3 DNA is TGTGCCACCAGCAGAGCCCACTCTGGGGCCAACGTCCTGACTTTC. Residues: CATSRAHSGANVLTF.

The table lists this clonotype with a few counts. V and J are TRBV20-1 and TRBJ1-5; D call uncertain. The CDR3 covers 14 residues. The germline CDR1 and CDR2 sequences are DFQATT and SNEGSKA (reference sequence). V was pared by 6 bases and J by 5 bases, with 17 bases between. CDR3 nucleotide sequence: TGCAGTGCAAGCCCAGGTTGGGGAGATCAGCCCCAGCATTTT. Amino acids: CSASPGWGDQPQHF.

This clonotype was recorded at least ten times. This chain connects TRBV27 to TRBJ1-6, with no clear D. The CDR3 loop spans 15 amino acids. Between the trimmed V and J ends, which lost 2 bases and 9 bases, there was a span of 14 bases. Looked up from germline, CDR1 is MNHEY and CDR2 is SMNVEV (reference sequence). The CDR3 loop reads CASSLTPVEISPLHF. DNA of the CDR3: TGTGCCAGCAGTTTAACTCCCGTTGAAATTTCACCCCTCCACTTT.

This clonotype was seen at least ten times. The chain carries TRBV10-1 and TRBJ2-7; 8 nucleotides align to TRBD1. Germline CDR1 WNHNN, CDR2 SYGVQD (reference sequence). V dropped 5 bases and J dropped 2; count of bases not matched to a gene: 5. This CDR3 has 14 amino acids. CDR3 sequence: CASSTGQAAYEQYF. For the CDR3, the DNA is TGCGCCAGCAGTACGGGACAGGCGGCCTACGAGCAGTACTTC.

This clonotype was picked up many times. The V and J genes are TRBV20-1 and TRBJ2-7; the match to TRBD2 covers 10 bases. The germline CDR1 and CDR2 sequences are DFQATT and SNEGSKA (reference sequence). Germline trimming cut 4 bases from V and 2 bases from J; bases unmatched to any gene: 5. The CDR3 is 14 residues long. The CDR3 loop is CSATTTSGTYEQYF. The CDR3 region has the DNA TGCAGTGCTACGACTACTAGCGGGACCTACGAGCAGTACTTC.

This clonotype has only a few counts. The chain is built from TRBV14 and TRBJ1-1, with D hard to call. Germline CDR1 SGHDN, CDR2 FVKESK. The length of the CDR3 is 13 residues. With 2 bases removed from V and 5 bases from J, the gap between germline ends came to 9 bases. The CDR3 here is CASSQLGGTEAFF. The CDR3 nucleotides are TGTGCCAGCAGCCAATTGGGTGGGACTGAAGCTTTCTTT. Full variable domain (remainder filled in from reference TRBV14 and TRBJ1-1): EAGVTQFPSHSVIEKGQTVTLRCDPISGHDNLYWYRRVMGKEIKFLLHFVKESKQDESGMPNNRFLAERTGGTYSTLKVQPAELEDSGVYFCASSQLGGTEAFFGQGTRLTVV.

This clonotype was observed a handful of times. This chain uses TRBV5-1 with TRBJ1-5; D unclear. The V end lost 3 bases, the J end lost 5 bases, and 9 bases lay between the germline ends. CDR3 length: 13 residues. In germline, CDR1 is SGHRS, CDR2 YFSETQ. The CDR3 coding sequence is TGCGCCAGCAGCTCGGAAGGGCATCAGCCCCAGCATTTT. This sequence encodes CASSSEGHQPQHF.

Many counts were recorded for this clonotype. The CDR3 DNA is TGCAGCGTTAATAAGGCGGGATGGGGAGATACGCAGTATTTT. Protein: CSVNKAGWGDTQYF. The chain couples TRBV29-1 to TRBJ2-3; D might be TRBD2 (6 bases). The CDR3 contains 14 residues. Germline CDR1 and CDR2: SQVTM and ANQGSEA. V lost 5 bases, J lost 5 bases, and 17 bases lay in between.

The sample holds many counts of this clonotype. CDR3 coding DNA: TGTGCCAGCAGTTTTTCCGGCGGGGATACGCAGTATTTT. As protein: CASSFSGGDTQYF. The chain recombines TRBV12-3 or TRBV12-4 with TRBJ2-3, with D maybe TRBD2 (5 bases). This CDR3 is built from 13 residues. V lost 3 bases and J lost 6, with 10 bases in between.

The V gene is TRBV6-5, the J gene TRBJ1-2; 9 bases line up with TRBD1. This CDR3 has 18 amino acids. Germline assignment: CDR1 MNHEY and CDR2 SVGAGI. The ends lost 2 bases at V and 4 bases at J; junction bases unmatched: 14. The CDR3 sequence: CASSYVGQGRGSSYGYTF. CDR3 DNA sequence: TGTGCCAGCAGTTACGTTGGACAGGGGAGAGGTTCAAGCTATGGCTACACCTTC.

Concerning this clonotype itself: The junction departs from germline at one end; a sequencing error may be responsible. The gene calls are TRBV7-2 and TRBJ1-1, with 7 bases matching TRBD1. Germline loops: CDR1 SGHTA, CDR2 FQGNSA. CDR3 size: 15 residues. CDR3 DNA sequence: TGTGCCAGAAGCTCGACGGGACAGCAGAACACTGAATCTTTCTTT. This codes for CARSSTGQQNTESFF.

This clonotype was seen a handful of times. The rearrangement uses TRBV18 and TRBJ1-3, with no clear D. Germline CDR1 reads KGHSH; CDR2 reads LQKENI. This CDR3 has 16 residues. V lost 3 bases to trimming and J lost 0 bases, with 12 bases between them. CDR3 sequence (DNA): TGTGCCAGCTCACCGAGTGTTACGGCCTCTGGAAACACCATATATTTT. It codes for CASSPSVTASGNTIYF.

The table lists this clonotype with many counts. This chain uses TRBV12-3 or TRBV12-4 with TRBJ2-7, with 11 positions matching TRBD1. The V segment lost 7 bases and the J segment 3 bases; nucleotides outside the gene matches: 11. The CDR3 loop spans 16 amino acids. The CDR3 loop is CASTPPPGQGVYEQYF. The CDR3 nucleotides are TGTGCCAGCACCCCACCCCCGGGACAGGGGGTCTACGAGCAGTACTTC.

This clonotype came up a few times. The chain combines TRBV7-3 with TRBJ1-1; 7 nucleotides agree with TRBD1. The germline CDR1 and CDR2 sequences are SGHTA and FQGTGA. The CDR3 is 14 amino acids. With V trimmed by 1 base and J by 7 bases, 6 bases remained unmatched. The CDR3 protein is CASSLRSGQSEAFF. Here the CDR3 DNA reads TGTGCCAGCAGCTTAAGGTCGGGACAGAGTGAAGCTTTCTTT. The variable domain in full, with the rest retrieved from reference TRBV7-3 and TRBJ1-1, is GAGVSQTPSNKVTEKGKYVELRCDPISGHTALYWYRQSLGQGPEFLIYFQGTGAADDSGLPNDRFFAVRPEGSVSTLKIQRTERGDSAVYLCASSLRSGQSEAFFGQGTRLTVV.

This clonotype was found many times. The chain couples TRBV6-1 to TRBJ1-4; D is perhaps TRBD1 (5 bases). Trimming stripped 6 bases from V and 12 bases from J, with 11 bases between. Germline V CDR1 and CDR2: MNHNS, SASEGT. The CDR3 totals 11 residues. This CDR3 reads CASREAGELFF. The CDR3 nucleotides are TGTGCCAGCAGGGAGGCGGGGGAACTGTTTTTT.

The table lists this clonotype with a few counts. The chain is built from TRBV18 and TRBJ2-7; maybe TRBD1 (6 bases). Germline V lookup: CDR1 KGHSH, CDR2 LQKENI. The CDR3 runs to 14 residues. V was cut by 2 bases and J by 2 bases, with 10 bases left in between. The CDR3: CASSPNQGTYEQYF. As DNA, the CDR3 is TGTGCCAGCTCACCAAATCAGGGGACCTACGAGCAGTACTTC.

CDR3 sequence: CSAPGAPGNTIYF. The CDR3 region has the DNA TGCAGTGCCCCTGGGGCCCCTGGAAACACCATATATTTT. The chain has TRBV20-1 and TRBJ1-3; tentative D call: TRBD1 (5 bases). Germline CDR1 is DFQATT and CDR2 is SNEGSKA (reference sequence). The V end lost 6 bases, the J end lost 2 bases, and 11 bases lay between the germline ends. The length of the CDR3 is 13 residues.

This sequence joins TRBV5-1 and TRBJ2-1, with 10 bases fitting TRBD2. CDR3 length: 15 amino acids. Trimming cost V 4 bases and J 15 bases; bases outside gene matches: 16. Germline CDR1 and CDR2: SGHRS and YFSETQ. CDR3 sequence: CASSPQSSGRPFPFF. CDR3 DNA sequence: TGCGCCAGCAGCCCCCAGAGTAGCGGGAGGCCCTTTCCGTTCTTC. The variable domain in full, completed from reference TRBV5-1 and TRBJ2-1, reads KAGVTQTPRYLIKTRGQQVTLSCSPISGHRSVSWYQQTPGQGLQFLFEYFSETQRNKGNFPGRFSGRQFSNSRSEMNVSTLELGDSALYLCASSPQSSGRPFPFFGPGTRLTVL.

This clonotype has at least ten counts. The chain joins TRBV7-2 to TRBJ2-7; D not certain. This CDR3 is built from 14 residues. Germline values: CDR1 SGHTA, CDR2 FQGNSA. V gave up 1 base and J gave up 4 bases, with 11 bases separating them. The CDR3 DNA sequence: TGTGCCAGCAGCTTAGGCGTCACCGGATACGAGCAGTACTTC. It translates to CASSLGVTGYEQYF.

This clonotype was counted ten times or more. The chain has TRBV20-1 and TRBJ2-7, with 9 bases fitting TRBD1. After removal of 5 bases from V and 0 bases from J, the junction contained 5 bases not matched to a gene. The germline CDR1 and CDR2 sequences are DFQATT and SNEGSKA (reference sequence). The CDR3 is 14 amino acids. The CDR3 DNA follows: TGCAGTGCTCATCCGGGACAGGGCTCCTACGAGCAGTACTTC. It encodes CSAHPGQGSYEQYF.

This clonotype was found a few times. The chain has TRBV2 and TRBJ2-7; a weak D match, TRBD2 (5 bases). Germline V gene data show CDR1 as SNHLY and CDR2 as FYNNEI. This CDR3 is built from 12 residues. Trimming removed 4 bases at V and 6 bases at J, with 10 bases between. The CDR3 nucleotides read TGTGCCAGCAGTGGAGAAGGAGGCGAGCAGTACTTC. Translated, it gives CASSGEGGEQYF.

At least ten counts were recorded for this clonotype. The gene calls are TRBV5-1 and TRBJ2-5, with 7 bases fitting TRBD2. Trimming took 4 bases from V and 5 from J; bases not matched to a gene: 11. Germline CDR1 is SGHRS and CDR2 is YFSETQ. The CDR3 runs to 15 residues. The CDR3 here is CASSLGRSREETQYF. DNA of the CDR3: TGCGCCAGCAGCCTCGGACGGTCGCGGGAGGAGACCCAGTACTTC.

The V call is TRBV7-2, the J call TRBJ2-1, with D perhaps TRBD1 or TRBD2 (5 bases each). Germline lookup yields CDR1 SGHTA and CDR2 FQGNSA. Trimming removed 0 bases from V and 0 bases from J, with 9 bases in between. The CDR3 spans 16 residues. The CDR3 region is CASSLAGDSSYNEQFF. Here the CDR3 DNA reads TGTGCCAGCAGCTTAGCGGGGGATAGCTCCTACAATGAGCAGTTCTTC.

The chain carries TRBV15 and TRBJ1-4; no definite D call. The CDR3 consists of 14 residues. CDR1 and CDR2 (germline): LNHNV, YYDKDF (reference sequence). V gave up 8 bases and J gave up 3 bases, with 13 bases separating them. The CDR3 nucleotides read TGTGCCACCGCGGAAAGCCCCTCTAATGAAAAACTGTTTTTT. Translated, it gives CATAESPSNEKLFF.

The chain carries TRBV10-3 and TRBJ2-2; 14 nucleotides agree with TRBD2. The CDR3 sequence is 15 residues long. Trimming cost V 10 bases and J 5 bases; bases outside gene matches: 6. CDR1 and CDR2 (germline): ENHRY, SYGVKD. DNA for the CDR3: TGTGCCACCCACAGACTAGCGGGAGGGACCGGGGAGCTGTTTTTT. Amino acids: CATHRLAGGTGELFF.